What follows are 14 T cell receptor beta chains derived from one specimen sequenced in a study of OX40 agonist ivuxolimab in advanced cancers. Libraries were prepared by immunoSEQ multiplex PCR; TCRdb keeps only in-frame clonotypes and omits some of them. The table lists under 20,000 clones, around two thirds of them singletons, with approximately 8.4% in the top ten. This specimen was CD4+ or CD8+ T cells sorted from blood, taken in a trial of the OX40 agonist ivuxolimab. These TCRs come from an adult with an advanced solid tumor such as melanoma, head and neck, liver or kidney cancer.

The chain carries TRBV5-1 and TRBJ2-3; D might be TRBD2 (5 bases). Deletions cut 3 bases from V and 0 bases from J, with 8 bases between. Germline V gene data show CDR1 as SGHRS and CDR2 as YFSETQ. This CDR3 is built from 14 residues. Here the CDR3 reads CASSSWTSTDTQYF. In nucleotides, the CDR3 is TGCGCCAGCAGCTCCTGGACTAGCACAGATACGCAGTATTTT.

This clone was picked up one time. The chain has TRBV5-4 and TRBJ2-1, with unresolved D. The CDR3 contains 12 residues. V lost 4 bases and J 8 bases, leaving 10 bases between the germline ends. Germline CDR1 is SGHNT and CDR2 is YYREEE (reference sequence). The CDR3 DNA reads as TGTGCCAGCAGCCCTACGCCCGATGAGCAGTTCTTC. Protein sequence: CASSPTPDEQFF.

CDR3 sequence reads: CASSISTGELFF. In nucleotides, the CDR3 is TGTGCCAGCAGCATTTCCACCGGGGAGCTGTTTTTT. This sequence joins TRBV9 and TRBJ2-2; D not certain. The germline V gene has CDR1 SGDLS and CDR2 YYNGEE. Trimming removed 4 bases at V and 4 bases at J, with 5 bases between. The CDR3 is 12 amino acids.

CDR3 amino acids: CAWSRTGGYTEAFF. CDR3 nucleotide sequence: TGTGCCTGGAGTAGGACAGGGGGCTATACTGAAGCTTTCTTT. V gene TRBV30 combines with J gene TRBJ1-1; 11 bases are a match to TRBD1. Germline V gives CDR1 GTSNPN, CDR2 SVGIG (reference sequence). This CDR3 contains 14 residues. Unmatched junction bases numbered 4, after V lost 2 bases and J lost 5 bases.

Written as DNA, the CDR3 is TGTGCCAGTAGTAAAGGACAGGGCCAAGCTGTCTACGAGCAGTACTTC. Translated: CASSKGQGQAVYEQYF. The chain combines TRBV19 with TRBJ2-7; 8 nucleotides match TRBD1. Germline assignment: CDR1 LNHDA and CDR2 SQIVND (reference sequence). CDR3 length: 16 amino acids. V dropped 4 bases and J dropped 3; count of bases not matched to a gene: 11.

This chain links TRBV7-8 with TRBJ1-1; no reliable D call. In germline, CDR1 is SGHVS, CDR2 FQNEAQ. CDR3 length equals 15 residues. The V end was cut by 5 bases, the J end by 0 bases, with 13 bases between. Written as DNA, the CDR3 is TGTGCCAGCAGCCCTCGGACGGCGATGAACACTGAAGCTTTCTTT. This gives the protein CASSPRTAMNTEAFF.

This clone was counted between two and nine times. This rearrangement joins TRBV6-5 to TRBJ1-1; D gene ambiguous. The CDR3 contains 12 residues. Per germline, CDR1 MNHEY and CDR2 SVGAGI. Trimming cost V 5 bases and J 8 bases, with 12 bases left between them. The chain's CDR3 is CASSEEGGEAFF. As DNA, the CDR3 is TGTGCCAGCAGTGAAGAGGGAGGGGAAGCTTTCTTT.

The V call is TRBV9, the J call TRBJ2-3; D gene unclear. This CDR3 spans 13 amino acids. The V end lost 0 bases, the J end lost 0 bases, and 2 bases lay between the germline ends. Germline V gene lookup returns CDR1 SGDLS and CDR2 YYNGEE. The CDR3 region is CASSVGSTDTQYF. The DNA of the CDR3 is TGTGCCAGCAGCGTAGGGAGCACAGATACGCAGTATTTT.

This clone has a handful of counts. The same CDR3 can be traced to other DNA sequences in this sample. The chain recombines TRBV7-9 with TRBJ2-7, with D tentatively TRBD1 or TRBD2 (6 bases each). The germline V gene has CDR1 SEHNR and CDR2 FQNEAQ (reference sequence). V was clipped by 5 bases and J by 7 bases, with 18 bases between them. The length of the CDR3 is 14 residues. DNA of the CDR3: TGTGCCAGCAGCCGAGGGGGGCGGGGAGGTGAGCAGTACTTC. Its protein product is CASSRGGRGGEQYF.

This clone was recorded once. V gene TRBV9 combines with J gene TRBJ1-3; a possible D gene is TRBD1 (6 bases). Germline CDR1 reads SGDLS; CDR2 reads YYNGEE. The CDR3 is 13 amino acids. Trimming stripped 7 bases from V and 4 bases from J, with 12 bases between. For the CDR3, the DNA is TGTGCCAGCTCCCTAGGGGGGGGAAACACCATATATTTT. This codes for CASSLGGGNTIYF.

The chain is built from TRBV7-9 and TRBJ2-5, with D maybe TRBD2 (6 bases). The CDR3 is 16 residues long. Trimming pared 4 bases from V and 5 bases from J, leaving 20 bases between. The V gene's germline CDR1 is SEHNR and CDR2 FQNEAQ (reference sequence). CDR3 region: CASSSTAGLPSETQYF. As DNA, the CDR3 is TGTGCCAGCAGCTCTACCGCGGGACTCCCGTCGGAGACCCAGTACTTC.

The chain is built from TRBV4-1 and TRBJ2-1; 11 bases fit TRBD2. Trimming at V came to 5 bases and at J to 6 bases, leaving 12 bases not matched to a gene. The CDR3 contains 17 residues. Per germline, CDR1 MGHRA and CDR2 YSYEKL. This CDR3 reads CASSTHITSGGGNEQFF. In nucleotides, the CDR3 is TGCGCCAGCAGCACCCACATAACTAGCGGGGGAGGCAATGAGCAGTTCTTC.

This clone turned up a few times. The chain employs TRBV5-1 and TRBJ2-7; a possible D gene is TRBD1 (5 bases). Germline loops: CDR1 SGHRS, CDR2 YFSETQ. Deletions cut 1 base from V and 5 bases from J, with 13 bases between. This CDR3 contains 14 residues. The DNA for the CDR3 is TGCGCCAGCAGCTTGTCAGGGCTCTGGAACGAGCAGTACTTC. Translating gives CASSLSGLWNEQYF.

As DNA, the CDR3 is TGTGCCAGCAGCCCGGGGCCGGACAGAAGAGCCAAAAACATTCAGTACTTC. This encodes CASSPGPDRRAKNIQYF. The chain couples TRBV7-9 to TRBJ2-4, with D possibly being TRBD1 (6 bases). Deletions cut 5 bases from V and 0 bases from J, with 17 bases between. The CDR3 totals 17 residues. Per germline, CDR1 SEHNR and CDR2 FQNEAQ (reference sequence).